This T cell receptor (beta chain) was captured in a study of control samples from healthy donors and cancer patients. Germline loops: CDR1 SQVTM, CDR2 ANQGSEA. V gave up 4 bases and J gave up 6 bases, with 16 bases separating them. CDR3 length: 13 amino acids. This table comes from immunoSEQ multiplex PCR, and its TCRdb copy is limited to in-frame clones, with some not included. The sample comprises 150,000 to 200,000 clones, approximately 94% of which are singletons, and around 13% rests with the top ten. V and J are TRBV29-1 and TRBJ2-7; D may be TRBD1 or TRBD2 (5 bases each). The TCR was taken from a man aged 60 to 75 with colorectal cancer. Material for sequencing was PBMCs. CDR3 in DNA: TGCAGCGTTGGGGGACCTCCGGGCGGCGAGCAGTACTTC. It is translated as CSVGGPPGGEQYF.